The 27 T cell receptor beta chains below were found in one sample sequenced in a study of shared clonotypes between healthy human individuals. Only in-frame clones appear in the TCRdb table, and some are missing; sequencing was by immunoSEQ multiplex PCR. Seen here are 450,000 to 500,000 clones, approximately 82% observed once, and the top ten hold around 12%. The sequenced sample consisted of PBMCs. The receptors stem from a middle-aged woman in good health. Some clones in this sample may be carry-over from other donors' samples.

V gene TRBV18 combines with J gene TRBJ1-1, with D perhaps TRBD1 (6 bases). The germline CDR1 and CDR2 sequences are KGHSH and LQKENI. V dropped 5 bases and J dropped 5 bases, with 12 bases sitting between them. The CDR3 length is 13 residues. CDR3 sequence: CASSTNRATEAFF. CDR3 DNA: TGTGCCAGCTCAACCAACAGGGCTACTGAAGCTTTCTTT. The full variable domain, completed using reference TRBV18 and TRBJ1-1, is NAGVMQNPRHLVRRRGQEARLRCSPMKGHSHVYWYRQLPEEGLKFMVYLQKENIIDESGMPKERFSAEFPKEGPSILRIQQVVRGDSAAYFCASSTNRATEAFFGQGTRLTVV.

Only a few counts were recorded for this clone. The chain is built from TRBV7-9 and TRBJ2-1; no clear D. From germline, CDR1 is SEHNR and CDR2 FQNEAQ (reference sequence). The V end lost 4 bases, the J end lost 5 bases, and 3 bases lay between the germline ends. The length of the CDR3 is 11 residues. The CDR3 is CASSYDNEQFF. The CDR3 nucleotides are TGTGCCAGCAGCTACGACAATGAGCAGTTCTTC.

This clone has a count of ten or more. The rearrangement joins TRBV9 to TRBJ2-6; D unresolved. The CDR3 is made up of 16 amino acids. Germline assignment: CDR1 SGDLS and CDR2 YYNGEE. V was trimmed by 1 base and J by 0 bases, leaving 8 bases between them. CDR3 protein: CASSVTPSSGANVLTF. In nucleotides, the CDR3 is TGTGCCAGCAGCGTAACTCCCAGCTCTGGGGCCAACGTCCTGACTTTC.

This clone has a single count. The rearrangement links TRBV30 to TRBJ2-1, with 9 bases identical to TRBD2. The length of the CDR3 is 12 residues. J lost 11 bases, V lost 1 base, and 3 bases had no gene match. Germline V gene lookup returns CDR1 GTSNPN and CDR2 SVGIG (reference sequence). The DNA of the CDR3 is TGTGCCTGGAGTGCGGCTAGCGGGAAGCAGTTCTTC. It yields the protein CAWSAASGKQFF.

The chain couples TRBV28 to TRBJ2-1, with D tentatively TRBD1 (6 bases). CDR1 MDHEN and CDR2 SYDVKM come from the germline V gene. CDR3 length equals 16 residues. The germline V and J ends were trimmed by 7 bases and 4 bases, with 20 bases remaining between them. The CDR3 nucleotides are TGTGCCAGCACCCCAGGGTTAGGGGGTCGGTACAATGAGCAGTTCTTC. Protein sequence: CASTPGLGGRYNEQFF.

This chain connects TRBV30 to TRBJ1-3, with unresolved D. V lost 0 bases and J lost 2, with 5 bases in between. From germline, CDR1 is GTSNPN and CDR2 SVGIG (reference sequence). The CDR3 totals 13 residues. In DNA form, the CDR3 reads TGTGCCTGGAGTGTCGTAGCTGGAAACACCATATATTTT. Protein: CAWSVVAGNTIYF.

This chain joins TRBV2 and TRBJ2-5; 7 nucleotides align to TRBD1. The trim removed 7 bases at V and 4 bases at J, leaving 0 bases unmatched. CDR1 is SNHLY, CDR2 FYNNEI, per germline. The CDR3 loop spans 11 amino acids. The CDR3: CASKGAETQYF. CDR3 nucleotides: TGTGCCAGCAAGGGGGCAGAGACCCAGTACTTC.

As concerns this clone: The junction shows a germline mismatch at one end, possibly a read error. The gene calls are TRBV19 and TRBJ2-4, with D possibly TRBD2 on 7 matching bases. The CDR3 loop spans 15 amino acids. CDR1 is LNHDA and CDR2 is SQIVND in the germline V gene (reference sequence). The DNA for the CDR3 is TGTGCCAGTAGTATGGTTCTGGGAGGGGGGAGGACTCTGAATTTC. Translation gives CASSMVLGGGRTLNF.

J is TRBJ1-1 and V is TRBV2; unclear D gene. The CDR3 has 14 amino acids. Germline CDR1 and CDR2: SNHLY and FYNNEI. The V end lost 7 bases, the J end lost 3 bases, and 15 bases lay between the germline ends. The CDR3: CASTIQATHTEAFF. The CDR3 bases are TGTGCCAGCACCATCCAGGCGACCCACACTGAAGCTTTCTTT.

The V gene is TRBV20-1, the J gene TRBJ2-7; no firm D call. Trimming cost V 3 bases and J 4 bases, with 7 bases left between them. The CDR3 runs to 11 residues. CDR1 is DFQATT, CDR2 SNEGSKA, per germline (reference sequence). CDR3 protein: CSAREKYEQYF. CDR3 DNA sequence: TGCAGTGCTAGGGAGAAATACGAGCAGTACTTC.

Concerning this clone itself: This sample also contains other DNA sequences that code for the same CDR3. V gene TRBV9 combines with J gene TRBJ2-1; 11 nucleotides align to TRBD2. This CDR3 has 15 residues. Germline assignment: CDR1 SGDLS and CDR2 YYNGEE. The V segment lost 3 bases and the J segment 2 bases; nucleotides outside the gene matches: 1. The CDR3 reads CASSELAGAYNEQFF. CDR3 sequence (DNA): TGTGCCAGCAGCGAACTAGCGGGGGCCTACAATGAGCAGTTCTTC.

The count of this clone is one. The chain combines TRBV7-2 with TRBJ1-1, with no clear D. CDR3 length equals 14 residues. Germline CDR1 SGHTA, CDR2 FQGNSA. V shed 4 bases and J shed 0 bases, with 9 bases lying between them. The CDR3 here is CASSSTVLNTEAFF. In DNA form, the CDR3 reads TGTGCCAGCAGCTCCACAGTTCTGAACACTGAAGCTTTCTTT.

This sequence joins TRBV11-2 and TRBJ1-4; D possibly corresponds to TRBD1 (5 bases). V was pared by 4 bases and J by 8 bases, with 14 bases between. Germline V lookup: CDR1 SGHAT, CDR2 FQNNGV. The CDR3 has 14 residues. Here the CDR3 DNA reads TGTGCCAGCAGCTGGGGACGGACGTACGAAAAACTGTTTTTT. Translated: CASSWGRTYEKLFF. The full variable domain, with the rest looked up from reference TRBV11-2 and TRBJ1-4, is EAGVAQSPRYKIIEKRQSVAFWCNPISGHATLYWYQQILGQGPKLLIQFQNNGVVDDSQLPKDRFSAERLKGVDSTLKIQPAKLEDSAVYLCASSWGRTYEKLFFGSGTQLSVL.

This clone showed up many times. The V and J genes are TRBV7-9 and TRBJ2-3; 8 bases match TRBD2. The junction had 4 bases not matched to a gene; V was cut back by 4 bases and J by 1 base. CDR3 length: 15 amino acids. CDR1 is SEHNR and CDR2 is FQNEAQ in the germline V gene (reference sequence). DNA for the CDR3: TGTGCCAGCAGCTCGCCGGGACTAGGCACAGATACGCAGTATTTT. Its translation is CASSSPGLGTDTQYF. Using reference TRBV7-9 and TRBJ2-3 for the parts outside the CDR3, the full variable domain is DTGVSQNPRHKITKRGQNVTFRCDPISEHNRLYWYRQTLGQGPEFLTYFQNEAQLEKSRLLSDRFSAERPKGSFSTLEIQRTEQGDSAMYLCASSSPGLGTDTQYFGPGTRLTVL.

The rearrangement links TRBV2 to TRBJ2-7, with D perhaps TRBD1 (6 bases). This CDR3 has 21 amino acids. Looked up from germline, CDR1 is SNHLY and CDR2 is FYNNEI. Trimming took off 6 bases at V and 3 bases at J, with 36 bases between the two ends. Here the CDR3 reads CASRPTGHPGFSRDPVYEQYF. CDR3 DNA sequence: TGTGCCAGCAGGCCAACAGGGCACCCCGGATTTAGCAGGGATCCCGTCTACGAGCAGTACTTC.

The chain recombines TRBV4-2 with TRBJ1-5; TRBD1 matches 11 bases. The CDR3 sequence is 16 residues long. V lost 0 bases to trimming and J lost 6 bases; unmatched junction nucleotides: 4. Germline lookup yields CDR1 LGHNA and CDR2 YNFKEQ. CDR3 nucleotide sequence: TGTGCCAGCAGCCAAGATGGACAGGGGGCTTCTCAGCCCCAGCATTTT. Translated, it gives CASSQDGQGASQPQHF.

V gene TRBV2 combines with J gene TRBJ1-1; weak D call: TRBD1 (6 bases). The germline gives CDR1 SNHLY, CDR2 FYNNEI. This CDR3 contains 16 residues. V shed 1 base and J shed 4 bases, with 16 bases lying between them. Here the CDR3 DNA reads TGTGCCAGCAGTGAAGGGGCAGGATGGGGGGCCACTGAAGCTTTCTTT. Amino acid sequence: CASSEGAGWGATEAFF.

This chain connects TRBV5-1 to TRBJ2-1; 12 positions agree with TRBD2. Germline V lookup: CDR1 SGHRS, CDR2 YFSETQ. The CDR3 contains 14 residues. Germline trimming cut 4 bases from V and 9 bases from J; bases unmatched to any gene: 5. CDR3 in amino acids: CASSQTSGRTEQFF. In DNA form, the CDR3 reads TGCGCCAGCAGCCAAACTAGCGGGAGGACTGAGCAGTTCTTC.

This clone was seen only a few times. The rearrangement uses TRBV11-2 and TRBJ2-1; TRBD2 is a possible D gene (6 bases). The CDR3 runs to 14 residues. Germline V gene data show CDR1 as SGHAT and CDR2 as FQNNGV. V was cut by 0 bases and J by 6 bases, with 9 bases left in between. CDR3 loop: CASSLDQGLNEQFF. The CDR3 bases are TGTGCCAGCAGCTTAGACCAGGGACTCAATGAGCAGTTCTTC.

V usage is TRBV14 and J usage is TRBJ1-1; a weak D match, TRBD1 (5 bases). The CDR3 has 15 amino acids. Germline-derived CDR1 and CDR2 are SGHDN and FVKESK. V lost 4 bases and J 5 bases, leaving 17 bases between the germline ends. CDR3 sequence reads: CASSPFKGSWTEAFF. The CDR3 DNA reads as TGTGCCAGCAGCCCCTTTAAGGGGTCGTGGACTGAAGCTTTCTTT.

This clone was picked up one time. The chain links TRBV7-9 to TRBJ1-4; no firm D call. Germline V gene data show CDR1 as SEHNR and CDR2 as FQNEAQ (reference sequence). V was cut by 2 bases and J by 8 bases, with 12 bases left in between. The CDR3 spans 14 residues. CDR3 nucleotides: TGTGCCAGCAGCTTACGGGCTCTTAACGAAAAACTGTTTTTT. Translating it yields CASSLRALNEKLFF.

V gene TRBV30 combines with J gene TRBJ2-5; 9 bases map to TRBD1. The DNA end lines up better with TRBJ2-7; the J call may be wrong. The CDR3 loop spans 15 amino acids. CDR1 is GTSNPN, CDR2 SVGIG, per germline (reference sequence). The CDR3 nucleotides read TGTGCCTGGAGTGTACGGACAGGGGAAGGGTCCGAGCAGTACTTC. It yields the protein CAWSVRTGEGSEQYF.

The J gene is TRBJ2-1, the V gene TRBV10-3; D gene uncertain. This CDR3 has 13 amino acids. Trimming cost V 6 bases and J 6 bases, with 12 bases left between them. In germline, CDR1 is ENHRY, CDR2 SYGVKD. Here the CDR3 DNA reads TGTGCCATCAGGCTCGGCGTTTCCAATGAGCAGTTCTTC. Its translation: CAIRLGVSNEQFF.

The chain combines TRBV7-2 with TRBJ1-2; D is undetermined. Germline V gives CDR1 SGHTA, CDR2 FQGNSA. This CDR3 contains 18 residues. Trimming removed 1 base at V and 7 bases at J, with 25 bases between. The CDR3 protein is CASSLVGGFALEASGYTF. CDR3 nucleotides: TGTGCCAGCAGCTTAGTAGGAGGGTTTGCGTTGGAGGCCAGTGGCTACACCTTC.

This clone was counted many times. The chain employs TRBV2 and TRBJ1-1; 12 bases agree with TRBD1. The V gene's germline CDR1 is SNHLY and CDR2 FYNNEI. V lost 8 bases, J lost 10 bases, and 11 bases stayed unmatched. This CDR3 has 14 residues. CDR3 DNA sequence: TGTGCCAGCGGCCCCGGGACAGGGGGCGACTTAGCTTTCTTT. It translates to CASGPGTGGDLAFF.

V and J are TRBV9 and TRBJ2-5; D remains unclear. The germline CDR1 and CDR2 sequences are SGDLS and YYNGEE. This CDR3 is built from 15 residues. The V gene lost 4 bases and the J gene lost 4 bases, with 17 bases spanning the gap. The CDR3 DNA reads TGTGCCAGCAGCCCCCGAGGCGCAGGCAGAGAGACCCAGTACTTC. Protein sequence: CASSPRGAGRETQYF. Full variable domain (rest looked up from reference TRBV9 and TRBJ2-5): DSGVTQTPKHLITATGQRVTLRCSPRSGDLSVYWYQQSLDQGLQFLIQYYNGEERAKGNILERFSAQQFPDLHSELNLSSLELGDSALYFCASSPRGAGRETQYFGPGTRLLVL.

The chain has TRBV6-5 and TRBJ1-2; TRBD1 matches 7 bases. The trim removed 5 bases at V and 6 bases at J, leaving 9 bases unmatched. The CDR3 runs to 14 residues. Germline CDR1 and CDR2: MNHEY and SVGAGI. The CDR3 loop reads CASSNPGGVDGYTF. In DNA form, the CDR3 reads TGTGCCAGCAGTAACCCAGGGGGTGTCGATGGCTACACCTTC.